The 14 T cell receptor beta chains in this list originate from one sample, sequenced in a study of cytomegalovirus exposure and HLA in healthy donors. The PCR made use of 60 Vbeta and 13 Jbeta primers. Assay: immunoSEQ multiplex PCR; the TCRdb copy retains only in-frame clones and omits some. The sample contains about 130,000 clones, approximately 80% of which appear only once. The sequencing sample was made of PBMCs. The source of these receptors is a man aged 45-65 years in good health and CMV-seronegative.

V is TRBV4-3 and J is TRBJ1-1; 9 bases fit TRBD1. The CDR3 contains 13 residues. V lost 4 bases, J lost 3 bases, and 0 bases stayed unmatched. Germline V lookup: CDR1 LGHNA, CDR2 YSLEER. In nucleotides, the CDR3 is TGCGCCAGCAGCCGGGACAGGGACACTGAAGCTTTCTTT. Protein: CASSRDRDTEAFF.

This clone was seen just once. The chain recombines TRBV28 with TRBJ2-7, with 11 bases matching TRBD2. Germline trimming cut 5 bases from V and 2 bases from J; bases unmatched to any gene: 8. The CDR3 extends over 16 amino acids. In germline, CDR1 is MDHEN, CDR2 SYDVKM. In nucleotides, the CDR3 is TGTGCCAGCAGTCGGATAGGGACTAGCGGCACCTACGAGCAGTACTTC. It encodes CASSRIGTSGTYEQYF.

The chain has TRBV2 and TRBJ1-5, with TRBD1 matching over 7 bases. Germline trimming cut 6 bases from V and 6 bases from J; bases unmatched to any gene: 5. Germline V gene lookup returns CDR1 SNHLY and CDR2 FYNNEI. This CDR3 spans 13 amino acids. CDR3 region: CASSVQGFQPQHF. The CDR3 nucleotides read TGTGCCAGCAGCGTACAGGGGTTTCAGCCCCAGCATTTT.

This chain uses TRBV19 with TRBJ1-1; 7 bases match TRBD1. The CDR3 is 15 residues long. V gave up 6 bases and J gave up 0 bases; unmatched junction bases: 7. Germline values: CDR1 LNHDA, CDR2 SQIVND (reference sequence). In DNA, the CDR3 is TGTGCCAGTAGCCGTAAGACAGGGCTGAACACTGAAGCTTTCTTT. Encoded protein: CASSRKTGLNTEAFF.

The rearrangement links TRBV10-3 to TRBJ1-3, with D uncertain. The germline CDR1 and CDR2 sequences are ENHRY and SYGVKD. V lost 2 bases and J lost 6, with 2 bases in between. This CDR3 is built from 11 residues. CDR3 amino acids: CAISEQNTIYF. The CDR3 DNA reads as TGTGCCATCAGTGAGCAAAACACCATATATTTT.

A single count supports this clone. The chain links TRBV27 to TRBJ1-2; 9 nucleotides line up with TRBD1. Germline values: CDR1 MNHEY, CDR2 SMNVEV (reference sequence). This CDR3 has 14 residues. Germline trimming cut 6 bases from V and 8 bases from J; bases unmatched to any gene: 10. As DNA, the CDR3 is TGTGCCAGCAGACCTCCGGGACAGGGACGGGGCTACACCTTC. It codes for CASRPPGQGRGYTF.

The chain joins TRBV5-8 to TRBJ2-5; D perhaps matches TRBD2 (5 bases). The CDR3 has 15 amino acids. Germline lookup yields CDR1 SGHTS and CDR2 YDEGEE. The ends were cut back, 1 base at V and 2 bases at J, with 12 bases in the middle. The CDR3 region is CASSLRGVLQETQYF. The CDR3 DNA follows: TGTGCCAGCAGCTTGCGGGGAGTACTTCAAGAGACCCAGTACTTC.

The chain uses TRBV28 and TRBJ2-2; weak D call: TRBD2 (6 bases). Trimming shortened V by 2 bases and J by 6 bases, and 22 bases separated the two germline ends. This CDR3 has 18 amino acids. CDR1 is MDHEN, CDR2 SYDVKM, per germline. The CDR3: CASSLHWRVAVKSGELFF. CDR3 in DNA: TGTGCCAGCAGTTTACATTGGAGGGTAGCGGTTAAGTCCGGGGAGCTGTTTTTT. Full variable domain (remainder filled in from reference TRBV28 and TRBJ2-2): DVKVTQSSRYLVKRTGEKVFLECVQDMDHENMFWYRQDPGLGLRLIYFSYDVKMKEKGDIPEGYSVSREKKERFSLILESASTNQTSMYLCASSLHWRVAVKSGELFFGEGSRLTVL.

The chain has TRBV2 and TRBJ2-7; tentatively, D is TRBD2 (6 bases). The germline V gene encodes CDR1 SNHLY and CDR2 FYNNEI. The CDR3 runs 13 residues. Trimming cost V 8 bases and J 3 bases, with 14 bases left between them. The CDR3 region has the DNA TGTGCCAGCGGGACTGGAGCCAACTACGAGCAGTACTTC. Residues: CASGTGANYEQYF.

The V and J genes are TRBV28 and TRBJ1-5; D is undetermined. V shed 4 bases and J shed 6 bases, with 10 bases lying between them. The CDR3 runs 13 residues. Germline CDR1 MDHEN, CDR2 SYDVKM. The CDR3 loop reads CASSSVRVQPQHF. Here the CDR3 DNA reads TGTGCCAGCAGTTCCGTGCGTGTTCAGCCCCAGCATTTT.

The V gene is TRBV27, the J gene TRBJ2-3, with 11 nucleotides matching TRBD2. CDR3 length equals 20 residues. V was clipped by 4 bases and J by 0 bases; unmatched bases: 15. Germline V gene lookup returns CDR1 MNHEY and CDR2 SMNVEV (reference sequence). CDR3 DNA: TGTGCCAGCAGTTCACCCTTAGGGACTAGCGGATCCTATAGCACAGATACGCAGTATTTT. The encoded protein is CASSSPLGTSGSYSTDTQYF.

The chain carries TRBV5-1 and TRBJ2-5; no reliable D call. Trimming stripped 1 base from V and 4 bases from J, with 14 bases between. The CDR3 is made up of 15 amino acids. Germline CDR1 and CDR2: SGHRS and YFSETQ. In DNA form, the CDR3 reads TGCGCCAGCAGCTTGAGCACTACCCTAGTAGAGACCCAGTACTTC. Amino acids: CASSLSTTLVETQYF.

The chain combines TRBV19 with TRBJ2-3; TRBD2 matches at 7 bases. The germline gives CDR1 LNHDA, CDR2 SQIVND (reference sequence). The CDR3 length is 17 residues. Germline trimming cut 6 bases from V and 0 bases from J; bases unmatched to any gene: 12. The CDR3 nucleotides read TGTGCCAGTAGCCCCTCCGTGGCTAGCGGAAGCACAGATACGCAGTATTTT. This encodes CASSPSVASGSTDTQYF.

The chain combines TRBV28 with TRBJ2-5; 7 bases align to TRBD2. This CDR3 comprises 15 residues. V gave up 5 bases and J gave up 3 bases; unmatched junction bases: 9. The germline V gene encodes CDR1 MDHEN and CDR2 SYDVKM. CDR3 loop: CASSPQGRGEETQYF. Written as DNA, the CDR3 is TGTGCCAGCAGTCCCCAGGGACGGGGGGAAGAGACCCAGTACTTC.